The 15 T cell receptor beta chains in this list originate from one sample, sequenced in a study of blood T cell repertoires in COVID-19. The data were produced by immunoSEQ multiplex PCR, yet TCRdb's version contains in-frame clones alone and is incomplete. The sample includes 150,000 to 200,000 clones, roughly three quarters of them seen just once. The material sequenced was peripheral blood. Every receptor here comes from a woman aged 45-59 years with active or convalescent COVID-19.

The V call is TRBV6-5, the J call TRBJ2-5; possibly TRBD2 for D (5 bases). The CDR3 is 13 residues long. Germline V lookup: CDR1 MNHEY, CDR2 SVGAGI. Trimming removed 7 bases from V and 7 bases from J, with 16 bases in between. CDR3 nucleotide sequence: TGTGCCAGCAACCCCGCGGGCCCAGGGACCCAGTACTTC. Protein product: CASNPAGPGTQYF.

The V and J genes are TRBV4-2 and TRBJ2-1; 9 bases agree with TRBD2. This CDR3 has 16 residues. Germline CDR1 LGHNA, CDR2 YNFKEQ. J lost 7 bases, V lost 1 base, and 8 bases had no gene match. Written as DNA, the CDR3 is TGTGCCAGCAGCCAAGGGTCTAGCGGGAAAGTAAATGAGCAGTTCTTC. Its protein product is CASSQGSSGKVNEQFF.

The V call is TRBV2, the J call TRBJ2-7; 7 bases are a match to TRBD2. There are 14 residues in the CDR3. J lost 7 bases, V lost 9 bases, and 15 bases had no gene match. Germline CDR1 and CDR2: SNHLY and FYNNEI. CDR3 coding DNA: TGTGCCAGTCTAAACTTCGGGACTACGGGTGAGCAGTACTTC. Its translation: CASLNFGTTGEQYF.

The rearrangement joins TRBV29-1 to TRBJ2-5; 9 nucleotides align to TRBD2. The CDR3 spans 15 residues. CDR1 is SQVTM and CDR2 is ANQGSEA in the germline V gene. V gave up 5 bases and J gave up 1 base; unmatched junction bases: 8. This CDR3 reads CSVLIAGVSQETQYF. In nucleotides, the CDR3 is TGCAGCGTTCTCATAGCGGGAGTTTCCCAAGAGACCCAGTACTTC.

The genes are TRBV5-5 and TRBJ2-5; D is ambiguous. Germline V lookup: CDR1 SGHKS, CDR2 YYEKEE (reference sequence). Trimming shortened V by 0 bases and J by 2 bases, and 11 bases separated the two germline ends. The CDR3 covers 15 residues. Written as DNA, the CDR3 is TGTGCCAGCAGCTTGGCTGTGGTACTACAAGAGACCCAGTACTTC. Amino acids: CASSLAVVLQETQYF.

V usage is TRBV25-1 and J usage is TRBJ1-6; 8 positions match TRBD1. V trimming: 4 bases; J trimming: 9 bases; junction bases outside the gene matches: 2. CDR3 size: 13 residues. Germline-derived CDR1 and CDR2 are MGHDK and SYGVNS. CDR3 sequence (DNA): TGTGCCAGCAGTGCGGACAGGGTTTCACCCCTCCACTTT. This codes for CASSADRVSPLHF.

The J gene is TRBJ2-7, the V gene TRBV5-6, with D tentatively TRBD1 (6 bases). Per the germline V gene, CDR1 is SGHDT and CDR2 is YYEEEE. The V gene lost 3 bases and the J gene lost 2 bases, with 15 bases spanning the gap. There are 15 residues in the CDR3. The CDR3, as DNA: TGTGCCAGCAGCTCGACAGGTTTTTCCACCTACGAGCAGTACTTC. Translation gives CASSSTGFSTYEQYF. Full variable domain (missing parts from reference TRBV5-6 and TRBJ2-7): DAGVTQSPTHLIKTRGQQVTLRCSPKSGHDTVSWYQQALGQGPQFIFQYYEEEERQRGNFPDRFSGHQFPNYSSELNVNALLLGDSALYLCASSSTGFSTYEQYFGPGTRLTVT.

Points on this clone: The identical CDR3 is also encoded by other nucleotide sequences in the sample. J is TRBJ2-5 and V is TRBV9; TRBD2 matches 9 bases. V lost 3 bases and J lost 5; bases outside the gene matches: 11. This CDR3 is built from 16 residues. Looked up from germline, CDR1 is SGDLS and CDR2 is YYNGEE. The DNA of the CDR3 is TGTGCCAGCAGCGCCCACGCGGCGGGAGGGTTTGAGACCCAGTACTTC. This gives the protein CASSAHAAGGFETQYF.

V and J are TRBV6-5 and TRBJ1-1; a possible D gene is TRBD1 (5 bases). Germline V gene lookup returns CDR1 MNHEY and CDR2 SVGAGI. The CDR3 is made up of 14 amino acids. V gave up 6 bases and J gave up 1 base, with 12 bases separating them. The CDR3 region has the DNA TGTGCCAGCAGGGTGCAGGGCCAGAACACTGAAGCTTTCTTT. Translated, it gives CASRVQGQNTEAFF.

The gene calls are TRBV29-1 and TRBJ2-3; 9 positions agree with TRBD2. The germline V gene encodes CDR1 SQVTM and CDR2 ANQGSEA. With V trimmed by 5 bases and J by 3 bases, 6 bases remained unmatched. The CDR3 is made up of 14 amino acids. The CDR3 DNA reads TGCAGCGTTTCCTCTAGCGGGGCTACAGATACGCAGTATTTT. Translation gives CSVSSSGATDTQYF.

The chain links TRBV30 to TRBJ1-2, with D maybe TRBD1 (5 bases). V dropped 5 bases and J dropped 8 bases, with 18 bases sitting between them. CDR1 and CDR2 from the germline V gene are GTSNPN and SVGIG (reference sequence). The CDR3 runs 13 residues. For the CDR3, the DNA is TGTGCCTGGTCGGGTCAAACAGGACGCGGCTACACCTTC. It yields the protein CAWSGQTGRGYTF. Using reference TRBV30 and TRBJ1-2 for the parts outside the CDR3, the full variable domain is SQTIHQWPATLVQPVGSPLSLECTVEGTSNPNLYWYRQAAGRGLQLLFYSVGIGQISSEVPQNLSASRPQDRQFILSSKKLLLSDSGFYLCAWSGQTGRGYTFGSGTRLTVV.

V usage is TRBV11-2 and J usage is TRBJ2-3; 7 positions match TRBD2. Germline loops: CDR1 SGHAT, CDR2 FQNNGV. The CDR3 sequence is 15 residues long. V lost 3 bases to trimming and J lost 3 bases; unmatched junction nucleotides: 6. The CDR3 region is CASSFGGGPTDTQYF. For the CDR3, the DNA is TGTGCCAGCAGCTTTGGGGGAGGGCCTACAGATACGCAGTATTTT.

The chain carries TRBV30 and TRBJ1-6, with a possible D match to TRBD1 (6 bases). This CDR3 has 15 amino acids. CDR1 is GTSNPN and CDR2 is SVGIG in the germline V gene (reference sequence). V was cut by 3 bases and J by 3 bases, with 12 bases left in between. CDR3 in DNA: TGTGCCTGGAGAGCTACAGGGTTCTATAATTCACCCCTCCACTTT. It translates to CAWRATGFYNSPLHF.

The rearrangement uses TRBV28 and TRBJ2-1; no clear D. V was clipped by 5 bases and J by 0 bases, with 11 bases between them. CDR3 size: 15 residues. Germline CDR1 and CDR2: MDHEN and SYDVKM. The CDR3 reads CASSPFRSSYNEQFF. CDR3 nucleotides: TGTGCCAGCAGTCCCTTCAGAAGCTCCTACAATGAGCAGTTCTTC.

The chain joins TRBV5-1 to TRBJ1-1, with TRBD1 matching over 11 bases. V shed 5 bases and J 5 bases; nucleotides not matched to a gene: 5. Per germline, CDR1 SGHRS and CDR2 YFSETQ. The CDR3 contains 14 residues. The CDR3 bases are TGCGCCAGCAGTTGGGACAGGGGGGATACTGAAGCTTTCTTT. It specifies CASSWDRGDTEAFF.